One sample yielded the 18 T cell receptor beta chains listed below, sequenced in a study of T cell responses to AZD1222 COVID-19 vaccine. The assay was immunoSEQ multiplex PCR, and TCRdb's table has in-frame clones only and misses some. The table has 150,000 or so clones, less than 95% seen once. Sequenced here: peripheral blood, sampled on day 0 of AZD1222 vaccination. These receptors were obtained from an adult in good health.

The chain couples TRBV19 to TRBJ1-2, with unresolved D. The length of the CDR3 is 16 residues. Trimming removed 7 bases at V and 6 bases at J, with 24 bases between. Germline V gives CDR1 LNHDA, CDR2 SQIVND (reference sequence). CDR3 nucleotide sequence: TGTGCCAGTACCCTACACAAGGGTCGTATGGCGGATGGCTACACCTTC. Its translation is CASTLHKGRMADGYTF. Variable domain in full (rest from reference TRBV19 and TRBJ1-2): DGGITQSPKYLFRKEGQNVTLSCEQNLNHDAMYWYRQDPGQGLRLIYYSQIVNDFQKGDIAEGYSVSREKKESFPLTVTSAQKNPTAFYLCASTLHKGRMADGYTFGSGTRLTVV.

The chain has TRBV19 and TRBJ2-1; D uncertain. This CDR3 is 15 amino acids long. CDR1 and CDR2 (germline): LNHDA, SQIVND (reference sequence). V was pared by 0 bases and J by 10 bases, with 16 bases between. The CDR3 spells CASSIEGLGFREQFF. CDR3 sequence (DNA): TGTGCCAGTAGTATAGAGGGCTTGGGGTTTCGGGAGCAGTTCTTC.

The CDR3 DNA is TGTGCCAGCAGCTTTAATACTCTTTTCACTGAAGCTTTCTTT. Encoded protein: CASSFNTLFTEAFF. The J gene is TRBJ1-1, the V gene TRBV11-1; D ambiguous. CDR3 length: 14 amino acids. Germline loops: CDR1 SGHAT, CDR2 FQDESV (reference sequence). Trimming stripped 3 bases from V and 4 bases from J, with 12 bases between.

The CDR3: CASRAYRGRLGRDYEQYF. CDR3 DNA: TGCGCCAGCAGGGCTTACAGGGGGCGTTTAGGACGGGACTACGAGCAGTACTTC. This chain uses TRBV10-1 with TRBJ2-7; 9 nucleotides align to TRBD1. V lost 6 bases to trimming and J lost 3 bases; unmatched junction nucleotides: 18. CDR3 size: 18 residues. Germline lookup yields CDR1 WNHNN and CDR2 SYGVQD (reference sequence).

V is TRBV5-1 and J is TRBJ2-7; no firm D call. Germline V gene lookup returns CDR1 SGHRS and CDR2 YFSETQ. Deletions cut 4 bases from V and 2 bases from J, with 13 bases between. The length of the CDR3 is 14 residues. Here the CDR3 reads CASSGDGFPYEQYF. The CDR3 DNA sequence: TGCGCCAGCAGCGGTGACGGATTTCCCTACGAGCAGTACTTC. The full variable domain, in which reference TRBV5-1 and TRBJ2-7 provide the parts outside the CDR3, is KAGVTQTPRYLIKTRGQQVTLSCSPISGHRSVSWYQQTPGQGLQFLFEYFSETQRNKGNFPGRFSGRQFSNSRSEMNVSTLELGDSALYLCASSGDGFPYEQYFGPGTRLTVT.

V usage is TRBV28 and J usage is TRBJ1-2, with D unresolved. Trimming pared 4 bases from V and 6 bases from J, leaving 9 bases between. In germline, CDR1 is MDHEN, CDR2 SYDVKM. The CDR3 covers 12 residues. The CDR3 DNA follows: TGTGCCAGCAGTTCCTCTAAGAATGGCTACACCTTC. Residues: CASSSSKNGYTF.

This sequence joins TRBV20-1 and TRBJ1-2, with a weak D call TRBD1 (6 bases). Looked up from germline, CDR1 is DFQATT and CDR2 is SNEGSKA (reference sequence). The CDR3 runs 13 residues. The V end was cut by 3 bases, the J end by 1 base, with 9 bases between. The CDR3 region is CSASVQGNYGYTF. The CDR3, as DNA: TGCAGTGCTAGTGTACAGGGTAACTATGGCTACACCTTC.

The chain links TRBV11-3 to TRBJ2-1; no reliable D call. V lost 4 bases and J 8 bases, leaving 12 bases between the germline ends. The CDR3 contains 13 residues. CDR1 is SGHNT and CDR2 is YENEEA in the germline V gene. CDR3 DNA sequence: TGTGCCAGCAGCTCTTTAGAGAAGGATGAGCAGTTCTTC. Encoded protein: CASSSLEKDEQFF.

This clone is medium-sized by share. This CDR3 is also generated by other DNA sequences in the sample. The chain links TRBV6-1 to TRBJ1-5, with 8 bases fitting TRBD1. The CDR3 covers 16 residues. Germline CDR1 reads MNHNS; CDR2 reads SASEGT. V lost 2 bases and J lost 5; bases outside the gene matches: 8. Written as DNA, the CDR3 is TGTGCCAGCAGTGAAAGGGAGGGGACAGGTGATCAGCCCCAGCATTTT. This codes for CASSEREGTGDQPQHF.

In this sample, this clone turned up once. V usage is TRBV30 and J usage is TRBJ1-1; D is undetermined. The V gene lost 4 bases and the J gene lost 3 bases, with 3 bases spanning the gap. CDR1 is GTSNPN, CDR2 SVGIG, per germline (reference sequence). The CDR3 loop spans 10 amino acids. Written as DNA, the CDR3 is TGTGCCTGGACGGACACTGAAGCTTTCTTT. It is translated as CAWTDTEAFF.

The chain recombines TRBV27 with TRBJ2-7, with 8 positions matching TRBD2. V shed 4 bases, J shed 2 bases, and the junction held 10 bases outside the gene matches. The length of the CDR3 is 16 residues. Germline V gene data show CDR1 as MNHEY and CDR2 as SMNVEV (reference sequence). CDR3 bases: TGTGCCAGCAGTTCCCTGTTTAGCGGGAAAACCTACGAGCAGTACTTC. The encoded protein is CASSSLFSGKTYEQYF.

The V call is TRBV21-1, the J call TRBJ2-5; TRBD2 is taken as the D call from the table, unchecked against the DNA. TRBV21-1 is tagged as a pseudogene. This CDR3 comprises 13 residues. CDR3 sequence reads: CASSKNPEETQYF. The CDR3 DNA is TGTGCCAGCAGCAAGAACCCGGAAGAGACCCAGTACTTC.

The V call is TRBV9, the J call TRBJ2-3; TRBD2 agrees at 10 bases. V lost 2 bases, J lost 3 bases, and 6 bases stayed unmatched. The germline V gene encodes CDR1 SGDLS and CDR2 YYNGEE. CDR3 length: 16 residues. CDR3 sequence: CASSVAASGRTDTQYF. DNA for the CDR3: TGTGCCAGCAGCGTTGCAGCTAGCGGGAGAACAGATACGCAGTATTTT.

J is TRBJ2-5 and V is TRBV28; D remains ambiguous. Germline CDR1 and CDR2: MDHEN and SYDVKM. CDR3 length equals 15 residues. V was clipped by 2 bases and J by 3 bases, with 13 bases between them. The CDR3 here is CASSLGVPSKETQYF. The DNA of the CDR3 is TGTGCCAGCAGTTTAGGGGTTCCGTCAAAAGAGACCCAGTACTTC.

The chain carries TRBV5-1 and TRBJ1-2, with 9 bases that match TRBD1. V gave up 0 bases and J gave up 6 bases; unmatched junction bases: 3. The CDR3 contains 14 residues. In germline, CDR1 is SGHRS, CDR2 YFSETQ. CDR3 loop: CASSLGQGEDGYTF. CDR3 nucleotides: TGCGCCAGCAGCTTGGGACAGGGGGAGGATGGCTACACCTTC.

This rearrangement joins TRBV5-4 to TRBJ2-2, with TRBD2 matching over 9 bases. The length of the CDR3 is 15 residues. Germline CDR1 and CDR2: SGHNT and YYREEE (reference sequence). J lost 6 bases, V lost 1 base, and 4 bases had no gene match. CDR3 nucleotides: TGTGCCAGCAGCTTGTTTCAGCGGGAGGCCGGGGAGCTGTTTTTT. This translates into CASSLFQREAGELFF.

The gene calls are TRBV18 and TRBJ1-1; 8 bases are a match to TRBD1. Germline-derived CDR1 and CDR2 are KGHSH and LQKENI. The CDR3 runs to 16 residues. V dropped 3 bases and J dropped 1; count of bases not matched to a gene: 7. The CDR3 coding sequence is TGTGCCAGCTCACCGCCCCAGGGGGCCTGGAACACTGAAGCTTTCTTT. Its translation is CASSPPQGAWNTEAFF.

The gene calls are TRBV9 and TRBJ1-2, with 8 nucleotides matching TRBD1. J lost 0 bases, V lost 4 bases, and 8 bases had no gene match. The germline V gene has CDR1 SGDLS and CDR2 YYNGEE. The CDR3 runs to 16 residues. CDR3 sequence: CASSTRDRQTNYGYTF. CDR3 nucleotides: TGTGCCAGCAGCACCCGGGACAGGCAAACTAACTATGGCTACACCTTC.